Listed here are 27 T cell receptor beta chains from one sample, sequenced in a study of blood T cell repertoires in COVID-19. Using immunoSEQ multiplex PCR, the repertoire was profiled, and TCRdb retains in-frame clones only, with some absent. There are about 170,000 clones in the sample; more than 85% occur only once, and just over 2.5% lies in the top ten. Sequences were obtained from peripheral blood. The receptors originated from an elderly woman with COVID-19, enrolled during active disease.

In its sample, this clone was seen once. This sequence joins TRBV10-3 and TRBJ1-1; D is uncertain. This CDR3 comprises 12 residues. Between the trimmed V and J ends, which lost 6 bases and 3 bases, there was a span of 8 bases. Per the germline V gene, CDR1 is ENHRY and CDR2 is SYGVKD. The DNA for the CDR3 is TGTGCCATCAGGAGTCCGGACACTGAAGCTTTCTTT. Translating it yields CAIRSPDTEAFF.

The rearrangement joins TRBV7-8 to TRBJ1-4; 10 nucleotides match TRBD1. This CDR3 comprises 17 residues. V was pared by 2 bases and J by 10 bases, with 13 bases of the junction left unmatched. CDR1 is SGHVS, CDR2 FQNEAQ, per germline. CDR3 bases: TGTGCCAGCAGCTTAAGGACAGGGGGGCCCCTTGAGGGAAAACTGTTTTTT. It is translated as CASSLRTGGPLEGKLFF. The full variable domain, rest sourced from reference TRBV7-8 and TRBJ1-4, is GAGVSQSPRYKVAKRGQDVALRCDPISGHVSLFWYQQALGQGPEFLTYFQNEAQLDKSGLPSDRFFAERPEGSVSTLKIQRTQQEDSAVYLCASSLRTGGPLEGKLFFGSGTQLSVL.

This sequence joins TRBV5-1 and TRBJ2-5; 9 bases fit TRBD1. Germline V lookup: CDR1 SGHRS, CDR2 YFSETQ. V lost 2 bases and J lost 5; bases outside the gene matches: 19. The CDR3 is 19 residues long. Written as DNA, the CDR3 is TGCGCCAGCAGCTTTAAGCCGGGACAGGGTTACTCGCCGCGGGAGACCCAGTACTTC. It codes for CASSFKPGQGYSPRETQYF.

The V and J genes are TRBV7-3 and TRBJ2-3; 11 bases align to TRBD1. Germline trimming cut 5 bases from V and 8 bases from J; bases unmatched to any gene: 9. The CDR3 runs 15 residues. From germline, CDR1 is SGHTA and CDR2 FQGTGA. The CDR3 spells CASSPSDRGPATQYF. In DNA form, the CDR3 reads TGTGCCAGCAGCCCCTCGGACAGGGGGCCGGCTACGCAGTATTTT.

The chain couples TRBV7-2 to TRBJ2-6; unclear D gene. CDR1 is SGHTA and CDR2 is FQGNSA in the germline V gene. The ends were cut back, 4 bases at V and 2 bases at J, with 18 bases in the middle. This CDR3 is 18 amino acids long. In DNA, the CDR3 is TGTGCCAGCAGCTCCACCTTGGGCCAGTGGCCTGGGGCCAACGTCCTGACTTTC. Translated, it gives CASSSTLGQWPGANVLTF.

This rearrangement joins TRBV25-1 to TRBJ1-4, with 9 bases lining up with TRBD1. Per germline, CDR1 MGHDK and CDR2 SYGVNS. V dropped 5 bases and J dropped 5; count of bases not matched to a gene: 6. The CDR3 sequence is 15 residues long. Here the CDR3 reads CASSPMTGGNEKLFF. DNA of the CDR3: TGTGCCAGCAGTCCGATGACAGGGGGGAATGAAAAACTGTTTTTT.

In this sample, this clone turned up a few times. The genes are TRBV7-9 and TRBJ1-3; maybe TRBD1 (6 bases). CDR1 and CDR2 from the germline V gene are SEHNR and FQNEAQ (reference sequence). The CDR3 is made up of 14 amino acids. V lost 8 bases and J lost 3, with 14 bases in between. The CDR3 DNA follows: TGTGCCAGCTCAAGGGGGGGCGGTGGAAACACCATATATTTT. This codes for CASSRGGGGNTIYF.

The chain has TRBV4-3 and TRBJ2-7, with 9 bases matching TRBD2. Germline lookup yields CDR1 LGHNA and CDR2 YSLEER. The CDR3 totals 15 residues. With V trimmed by 1 base and J by 4 bases, 5 bases remained unmatched. CDR3 loop: CASSQAAGGIYEQYF. CDR3 coding DNA: TGCGCCAGCAGCCAAGCAGCGGGAGGTATATACGAGCAGTACTTC.

This sequence joins TRBV11-2 and TRBJ2-2; TRBD2 agrees at 7 bases. From germline, CDR1 is SGHAT and CDR2 FQNNGV. V shed 5 bases and J 3 bases; nucleotides not matched to a gene: 12. The CDR3 runs to 17 residues. This CDR3 reads CASSPPWIAGYTGELFF. The CDR3 DNA follows: TGTGCCAGCAGCCCACCCTGGATAGCGGGCTACACCGGGGAGCTGTTTTTT.

V and J are TRBV7-8 and TRBJ2-7; 7 bases are a match to TRBD1. The CDR3 has 16 amino acids. Per germline, CDR1 SGHVS and CDR2 FQNEAQ. The junction had 11 bases not matched to a gene; V was cut back by 1 base and J by 5 bases. The CDR3 nucleotides read TGTGCCAGCAGCTTAGGACCGACAGGGATTACGGACGAGCAGTACTTC. Translated: CASSLGPTGITDEQYF.

On this clone: The sample carries other DNA sequences with the same CDR3. This sequence joins TRBV5-1 and TRBJ2-3; D might be TRBD2 (6 bases). This CDR3 has 14 amino acids. V was clipped by 5 bases and J by 2 bases, with 12 bases between them. Germline-derived CDR1 and CDR2 are SGHRS and YFSETQ. CDR3 loop: CASSLGGDTDTQYF. The DNA for the CDR3 is TGCGCCAGCAGTCTCGGGGGAGACACAGATACGCAGTATTTT.

The chain employs TRBV14 and TRBJ1-1; D ambiguous. Germline V gene data show CDR1 as SGHDN and CDR2 as FVKESK. This CDR3 is built from 15 residues. V was trimmed by 0 bases and J by 1 base, leaving 9 bases between them. The CDR3 nucleotides are TGTGCCAGCAGCCAAGATTTCGGGGAGAACACTGAAGCTTTCTTT. Translating gives CASSQDFGENTEAFF.

The V gene is TRBV4-1, the J gene TRBJ2-1, with D perhaps TRBD2 (6 bases). The length of the CDR3 is 17 residues. Germline V gene data show CDR1 as MGHRA and CDR2 as YSYEKL. Trimming took 3 bases from V and 2 from J, leaving 17 bases between them. For the CDR3, the DNA is TGCGCCAGCAGCCACCCTCTCGGGACTGGGGCCTACAATGAGCAGTTCTTC. Residues: CASSHPLGTGAYNEQFF.

This CDR3 is CASGDGNYGYTF. CDR3 coding DNA: TGTGCCAGCGGAGACGGAAACTATGGCTACACCTTC. The chain recombines TRBV9 with TRBJ1-2; unclear D gene. The length of the CDR3 is 12 residues. Germline V CDR1 and CDR2: SGDLS, YYNGEE. V lost 7 bases, J lost 2 bases, and 9 bases lay in between.

CDR3 residues: CASSGGTSAAYNEQFF. The CDR3 nucleotides read TGCGCCAGCAGCGGGGGAACTAGCGCAGCCTACAATGAGCAGTTCTTC. The chain carries TRBV5-1 and TRBJ2-1, with 7 bases that match TRBD2. Per germline, CDR1 SGHRS and CDR2 YFSETQ. V shed 4 bases, J shed 2 bases, and the junction held 9 bases outside the gene matches. The CDR3 has 16 amino acids.

The chain recombines TRBV6-5 with TRBJ2-7; TRBD1 matches at 7 bases. Germline loops: CDR1 MNHEY, CDR2 SVGAGI. V was clipped by 6 bases and J by 1 base; unmatched bases: 3. This CDR3 is 13 amino acids long. CDR3 in amino acids: CASRARGSYEQYF. The DNA of the CDR3 is TGTGCCAGCAGAGCCAGGGGGTCCTACGAGCAGTACTTC.

The chain has TRBV2 and TRBJ1-1; 8 bases agree with TRBD1. Trimming cost V 9 bases and J 1 base; bases outside gene matches: 4. Germline V lookup: CDR1 SNHLY, CDR2 FYNNEI. This CDR3 has 13 residues. Written as DNA, the CDR3 is TGTGCCAGTTACAGGGGGGGGAACACTGAAGCTTTCTTT. Its translation: CASYRGGNTEAFF.

The J gene is TRBJ2-1, the V gene TRBV3-1 (or the pseudogene TRBV3-2); possibly TRBD1 for D (7 bases). The V gene lost 2 bases and the J gene lost 9 bases, with 20 bases spanning the gap. CDR3 length equals 16 residues. The germline gives CDR1 LGHDT, CDR2 YNNKEL (reference sequence). The CDR3 reads CASSQWAGAGGSEQFF. The CDR3 DNA is TGTGCCAGCAGCCAATGGGCCGGGGCAGGGGGGAGTGAGCAGTTCTTC.

The rearrangement links TRBV16 to TRBJ1-2; D possibly corresponds to TRBD1 (6 bases). The V gene's germline CDR1 is KGHSY and CDR2 FQNENV. V lost 2 bases and J 8 bases, leaving 9 bases between the germline ends. The CDR3 contains 12 residues. The CDR3 nucleotides read TGTGCCAGCAGCCAACTCGGGACAGGCTACACCTTC. This sequence encodes CASSQLGTGYTF.

The rearrangement joins TRBV6-5 to TRBJ1-2; D is possibly TRBD1 (5 bases). CDR3 length equals 13 residues. Trimming cost V 6 bases and J 3 bases, with 11 bases left between them. Germline CDR1 reads MNHEY; CDR2 reads SVGAGI. CDR3 loop: CASRTGTHYGYTF. Here the CDR3 DNA reads TGTGCCAGCAGAACCGGGACTCACTATGGCTACACCTTC.

The rearrangement uses TRBV5-1 and TRBJ2-7; 11 nucleotides agree with TRBD1. Germline lookup yields CDR1 SGHRS and CDR2 YFSETQ. The CDR3 contains 15 residues. V lost 4 bases and J lost 4; bases outside the gene matches: 7. The DNA of the CDR3 is TGCGCCAGCAGCGTAGGCGGGACAGGGGGTTACGAGCAGTACTTC. It specifies CASSVGGTGGYEQYF.

The gene calls are TRBV3-1 (or the pseudogene TRBV3-2) and TRBJ2-1; possibly TRBD2 for D (5 bases). This CDR3 contains 13 residues. CDR1 is LGHDT, CDR2 YNNKEL, per germline (reference sequence). V gave up 5 bases and J gave up 8 bases, with 13 bases separating them. The CDR3 DNA reads TGTGCCAGCAGCAAACGGGGTGCGGATGAGCAGTTCTTC. Translation gives CASSKRGADEQFF.

The chain recombines TRBV5-4 with TRBJ1-4; TRBD1 might be the D (5 bases). Trimming took off 4 bases at V and 5 bases at J, with 12 bases between the two ends. This CDR3 is 14 amino acids long. The V gene's germline CDR1 is SGHNT and CDR2 YYREEE (reference sequence). CDR3 coding DNA: TGTGCCAGCAGCACCGGGGGGAAAAATGAAAAACTGTTTTTT. Its protein is CASSTGGKNEKLFF.

The rearrangement links TRBV3-1 (or the pseudogene TRBV3-2) to TRBJ1-1; D uncertain. V lost 2 bases and J lost 2, with 6 bases in between. CDR1 is LGHDT and CDR2 is YNNKEL in the germline V gene (reference sequence). The CDR3 covers 13 residues. The CDR3 DNA is TGTGCCAGCAGCCAATTCGTCAACACTGAAGCTTTCTTT. Amino acid sequence: CASSQFVNTEAFF.

The chain carries TRBV5-8 and TRBJ1-2, with D possibly matching TRBD1 (6 bases). Germline CDR1 is SGHTS and CDR2 is YDEGEE. The V end was cut by 4 bases, the J end by 4 bases, with 14 bases between. The CDR3 has 14 amino acids. CDR3 sequence reads: CASSPSRGSYGYTF. The CDR3 bases are TGTGCCAGCAGCCCGTCCAGGGGCTCCTATGGCTACACCTTC.

V and J are TRBV20-1 and TRBJ1-1; D remains ambiguous. The V gene's germline CDR1 is DFQATT and CDR2 SNEGSKA (reference sequence). This CDR3 comprises 12 residues. The ends were cut back, 3 bases at V and 0 bases at J, with 5 bases in the middle. This CDR3 is CSASQMNTEAFF. CDR3 DNA: TGCAGTGCTAGTCAGATGAACACTGAAGCTTTCTTT.

This clone showed up just once. The rearrangement joins TRBV6-2 or TRBV6-3 to TRBJ1-4; 9 bases agree with TRBD1. CDR3 size: 14 residues. Trimming cost V 6 bases and J 7 bases; bases outside gene matches: 6. Per the germline V gene, CDR1 is MNHEY and CDR2 is SVGEGT. CDR3 in DNA: TGTGCCAGCAGCCGGACAGGGGAGAGTGAAAAACTGTTTTTT. Translation: CASSRTGESEKLFF.